The T cell receptor beta chain described here comes from a study of blood T cell repertoires in COVID-19. Study-level background: Nucleic acid was either cDNA or gDNA, and it came from T cells, B-cell-depleted T cells, or PBMCs.

As handled by the study authors: Amplifying reference gene primers gave estimates of nucleated cell counts. Produced via immunoSEQ multiplex PCR; TCRdb's table is partial and in-frame only. The D gene and trimming were derived from the DNA, and the V and J assignments and clone size from that table. The top ten clones hold around 3.9% of a sample with 52,000 or so clones, 90% to 95% of them seen once. Per germline, CDR1 KGHSH and CDR2 LQKENI. With 2 bases clipped from V and 5 bases from J, the junction kept 8 bases outside the gene matches. This CDR3 spans 16 amino acids. Source material: peripheral blood. The receptor comes from a man aged 50 to 59 with acute or convalescent COVID-19. V and J are TRBV18 and TRBJ2-1; 8 bases map to TRBD1. The CDR3 region is CASSPWAGQVNNEQFF. DNA of the CDR3: TGTGCCAGCTCACCATGGGCGGGACAGGTCAACAATGAGCAGTTCTTC.